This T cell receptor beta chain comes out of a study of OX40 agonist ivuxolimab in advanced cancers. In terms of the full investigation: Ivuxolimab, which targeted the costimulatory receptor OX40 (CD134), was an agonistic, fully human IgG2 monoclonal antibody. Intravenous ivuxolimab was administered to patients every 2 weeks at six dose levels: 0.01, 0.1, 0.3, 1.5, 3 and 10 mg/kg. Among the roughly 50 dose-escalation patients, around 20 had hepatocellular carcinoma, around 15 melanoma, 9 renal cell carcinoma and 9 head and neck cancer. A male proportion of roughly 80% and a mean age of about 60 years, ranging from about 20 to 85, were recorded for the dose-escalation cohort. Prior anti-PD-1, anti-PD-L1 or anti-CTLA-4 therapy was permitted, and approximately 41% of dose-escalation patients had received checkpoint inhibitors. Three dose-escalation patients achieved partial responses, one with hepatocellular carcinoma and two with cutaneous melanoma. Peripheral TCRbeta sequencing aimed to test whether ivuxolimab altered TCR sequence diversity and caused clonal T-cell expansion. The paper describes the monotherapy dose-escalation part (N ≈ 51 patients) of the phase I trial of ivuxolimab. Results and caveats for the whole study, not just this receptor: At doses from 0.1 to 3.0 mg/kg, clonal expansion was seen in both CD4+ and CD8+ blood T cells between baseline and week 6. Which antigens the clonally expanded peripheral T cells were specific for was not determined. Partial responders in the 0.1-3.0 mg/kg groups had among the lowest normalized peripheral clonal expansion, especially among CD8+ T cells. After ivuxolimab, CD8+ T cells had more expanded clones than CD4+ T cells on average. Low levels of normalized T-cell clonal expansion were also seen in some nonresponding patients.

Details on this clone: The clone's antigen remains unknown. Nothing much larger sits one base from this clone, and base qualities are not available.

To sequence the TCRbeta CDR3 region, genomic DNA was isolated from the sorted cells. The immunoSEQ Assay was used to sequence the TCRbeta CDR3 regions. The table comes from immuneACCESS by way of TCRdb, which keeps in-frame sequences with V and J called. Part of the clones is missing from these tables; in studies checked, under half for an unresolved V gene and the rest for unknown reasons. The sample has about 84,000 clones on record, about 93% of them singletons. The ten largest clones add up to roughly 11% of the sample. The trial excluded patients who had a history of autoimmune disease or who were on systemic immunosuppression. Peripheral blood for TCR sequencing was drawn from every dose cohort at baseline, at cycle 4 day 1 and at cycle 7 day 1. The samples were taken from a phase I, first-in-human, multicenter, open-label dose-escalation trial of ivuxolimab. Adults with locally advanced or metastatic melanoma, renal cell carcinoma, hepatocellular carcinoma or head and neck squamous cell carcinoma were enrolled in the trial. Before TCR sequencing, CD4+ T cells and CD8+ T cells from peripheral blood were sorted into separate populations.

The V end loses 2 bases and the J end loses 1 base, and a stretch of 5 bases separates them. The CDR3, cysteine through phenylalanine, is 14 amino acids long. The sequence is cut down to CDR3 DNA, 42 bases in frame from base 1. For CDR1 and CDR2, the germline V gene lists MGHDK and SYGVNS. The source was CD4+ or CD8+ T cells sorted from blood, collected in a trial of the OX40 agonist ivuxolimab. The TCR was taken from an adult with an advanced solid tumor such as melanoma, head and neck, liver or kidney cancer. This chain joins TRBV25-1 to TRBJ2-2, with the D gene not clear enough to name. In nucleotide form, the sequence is TGTGCCAGCAGTGAAGTCAGGAACACCGGGGAGCTGTTTTTT. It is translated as CASSEVRNTGELFF.